This record looks at one T cell receptor (beta chain) sequence and its context. In the authors' methods: Amplifying reference gene primers gave estimates of nucleated cell counts. Some clones are missing from TCRdb's copy, which holds only in-frame ones; the method was immunoSEQ multiplex PCR. That table gives V, J and clone size, and the DNA gave D and trimming. Seen here are about 220,000 clones, approximately 83% observed once, and the top ten hold around 2.9%. The entry originates in a study of blood T cell repertoires in COVID-19. Overall study: T cells, B-cell-depleted T cells, or PBMCs supplied cDNA or gDNA.

CDR1 LGHDT and CDR2 YNNKEL come from the germline V gene (reference sequence). Trimming left V 7 bases short and J 8 bases short, with 17 bases between. This CDR3 is 13 amino acids long. The sample was peripheral blood. The chain links TRBV3-1 (or the pseudogene TRBV3-2) to TRBJ1-2; no clear D. This receptor was identified in a woman in her 30s who had recovered from COVID-19. The CDR3 protein is CASKAIGGLGYTF. The CDR3 DNA reads as TGTGCCAGCAAAGCCATCGGAGGATTGGGCTACACCTTC.